The 21 T cell receptor beta chains below come from one sample, sequenced in a study of control samples from healthy donors and cancer patients. The repertoire was sequenced with immunoSEQ multiplex PCR; TCRdb's copy has only in-frame clones and lacks some. The profile shows 70,000 to 100,000 clones, 90% to 95% of them singletons. Material for sequencing was blood. Receptors were obtained from a man aged 45-60 years in good health.

V gene TRBV27 combines with J gene TRBJ1-1, with 7 bases fitting TRBD1. J gave up 2 bases and V 5 bases, and 11 bases lay outside the gene matches. The CDR3 loop spans 16 amino acids. The germline V gene encodes CDR1 MNHEY and CDR2 SMNVEV (reference sequence). CDR3 sequence (DNA): TGTGCCAGCAGTCCCGCAGGGACAGAACCAAACACTGAAGCTTTCTTT. It is translated as CASSPAGTEPNTEAFF.

This clone showed up many times. J is TRBJ1-3 and V is TRBV5-1; 10 nucleotides match TRBD1. Germline CDR1 SGHRS, CDR2 YFSETQ. The J segment lost 1 base and the V segment lost 0 bases, leaving 4 bases of the junction unmatched. This CDR3 region has 17 residues. CDR3: CASSLAPGQGSGNTIYF. The CDR3 region has the DNA TGCGCCAGCAGCTTGGCTCCGGGACAGGGGTCTGGAAACACCATATATTTT.

The chain joins TRBV4-3 to TRBJ2-1, with a tentative D call TRBD2 (6 bases). Deletions cut 0 bases from V and 7 bases from J, with 13 bases between. There are 15 residues in the CDR3. CDR1 LGHNA and CDR2 YSLEER come from the germline V gene. The CDR3 loop is CASSQDHAGRNEQFF. CDR3 bases: TGCGCCAGCAGCCAAGATCATGCGGGAAGGAATGAGCAGTTCTTC.

The chain recombines TRBV4-1 with TRBJ1-6, with D hard to call. The length of the CDR3 is 14 residues. V lost 4 bases and J 7 bases, leaving 11 bases between the germline ends. Germline V gene lookup returns CDR1 MGHRA and CDR2 YSYEKL. CDR3 amino acids: CASSPGPGNSPLHF. The CDR3 DNA reads as TGCGCCAGCAGCCCGGGCCCAGGCAATTCACCCCTCCACTTT.

The chain couples TRBV7-8 to TRBJ1-1; D is ambiguous. In germline, CDR1 is SGHVS, CDR2 FQNEAQ. The CDR3 contains 15 residues. V was trimmed by 5 bases and J by 0 bases, leaving 13 bases between them. This chain's CDR3 is CASSALTNMNTEAFF. CDR3 bases: TGTGCCAGCAGCGCACTGACAAACATGAACACTGAAGCTTTCTTT.

This CDR3 is CASSDGGRGYTF. The CDR3 DNA sequence: TGTGCCAGCAGCGATGGAGGACGAGGCTACACCTTC. The J gene is TRBJ1-2, the V gene TRBV7-2; no firm D call. This CDR3 contains 12 residues. CDR1 is SGHTA, CDR2 FQGNSA, per germline. Deletions cut 5 bases from V and 8 bases from J, with 12 bases between. The full variable domain, with the rest looked up from reference TRBV7-2 and TRBJ1-2, is GAGVSQSPSNKVTEKGKDVELRCDPISGHTALYWYRQSLGQGLEFLIYFQGNSAPDKSGLPSDRFSAERTGGSVSTLTIQRTQQEDSAVYLCASSDGGRGYTFGSGTRLTVV.

The chain links TRBV9 to TRBJ1-1; D remains unclear. This CDR3 region has 15 residues. V was trimmed by 3 bases and J by 1 base, leaving 13 bases between them. In germline, CDR1 is SGDLS, CDR2 YYNGEE. The CDR3 nucleotides are TGTGCCAGCAGCGACGGCGGAAGATCGAACACTGAAGCTTTCTTT. This gives the protein CASSDGGRSNTEAFF.

V is TRBV2 and J is TRBJ1-4; D call uncertain. The V gene's germline CDR1 is SNHLY and CDR2 FYNNEI. The germline V and J ends were trimmed by 7 bases and 10 bases, with 19 bases remaining between them. There are 14 residues in the CDR3. The CDR3 DNA reads TGTGCCAGCACCCCACGTGGCAGTCTCGGAAAACTGTTTTTT. It translates to CASTPRGSLGKLFF.

The chain combines TRBV4-1 with TRBJ2-2, with 8 bases that match TRBD1. CDR1 is MGHRA and CDR2 is YSYEKL in the germline V gene. V lost 2 bases and J lost 5; bases outside the gene matches: 7. The CDR3 length is 16 residues. The CDR3 here is CASSQFQGATTGELFF. CDR3 in DNA: TGCGCCAGCAGCCAATTCCAGGGGGCGACGACCGGGGAGCTGTTTTTT.

Details on this clone: Additional DNA sequences in this sample encode the identical CDR3. This chain connects TRBV3-1 (or the pseudogene TRBV3-2) to TRBJ1-1; D unclear. The V gene lost 1 base and the J gene lost 1 base, with 4 bases spanning the gap. In germline, CDR1 is LGHDT, CDR2 YNNKEL (reference sequence). CDR3 length: 13 residues. CDR3 residues: CASSQGGNTEAFF. The DNA of the CDR3 is TGTGCCAGCAGCCAAGGAGGGAACACTGAAGCTTTCTTT.

The table lists this clone with a few counts. The chain has TRBV6-5 and TRBJ2-3; either TRBD1 or TRBD2 may fit D (5 bases each). Per the germline V gene, CDR1 is MNHEY and CDR2 is SVGAGI. V was shortened by 2 bases and J by 2 bases, with 14 bases between the two germline ends. The CDR3 totals 16 residues. The CDR3 sequence is CASSYEGLRATDTQYF. CDR3 nucleotides: TGTGCCAGCAGTTACGAGGGGTTGAGAGCCACAGATACGCAGTATTTT.

V gene TRBV5-1 combines with J gene TRBJ2-1, with a weak D call TRBD2 (5 bases). V was pared by 4 bases and J by 7 bases, with 12 bases between. Germline CDR1 reads SGHRS; CDR2 reads YFSETQ. The CDR3 sequence is 13 residues long. CDR3 loop: CASSLTGRNEQFF. The DNA for the CDR3 is TGCGCCAGCAGCCTGACGGGAAGGAATGAGCAGTTCTTC.

This chain uses TRBV9 with TRBJ1-4; tentatively, D is TRBD1 (6 bases). Trimming pared 2 bases from V and 5 bases from J, leaving 10 bases between. The CDR3 consists of 14 residues. Germline lookup yields CDR1 SGDLS and CDR2 YYNGEE. The CDR3 protein is CASSVTGTNEKLFF. The DNA of the CDR3 is TGTGCCAGCAGCGTTACAGGGACAAATGAAAAACTGTTTTTT.

The rearrangement uses TRBV6-6 and TRBJ2-3; TRBD2 might be the D (5 bases). Germline V lookup: CDR1 MNHNY, CDR2 SVGAGI (reference sequence). V lost 6 bases to trimming and J lost 3 bases, with 13 bases between them. This CDR3 has 14 amino acids. CDR3 sequence reads: CASSSRSGTDTQYF. Here the CDR3 DNA reads TGTGCCAGCAGCTCCAGGTCGGGGACAGATACGCAGTATTTT.

Points on this clone: This same CDR3 is encoded by further DNA sequences in the sample. The J gene is TRBJ2-6, the V gene TRBV2, with unresolved D. Germline values: CDR1 SNHLY, CDR2 FYNNEI. Trimming pared 7 bases from V and 1 base from J, leaving 5 bases between. There are 13 residues in the CDR3. The CDR3 DNA reads as TGTGCCAGCAAAGGGTCTGGGGCCAACGTCCTGACTTTC. Translating it yields CASKGSGANVLTF.

V gene TRBV2 combines with J gene TRBJ1-2; D unresolved. The germline CDR1 and CDR2 sequences are SNHLY and FYNNEI. Trimming removed 8 bases from V and 5 bases from J, with 12 bases in between. The CDR3 runs to 12 residues. CDR3 sequence (DNA): TGTGCCAGCCGGACCCTAGAATATGGCTACACCTTC. Amino acids: CASRTLEYGYTF.

The genes are TRBV27 and TRBJ1-1; the match to TRBD1 covers 7 bases. The length of the CDR3 is 14 residues. From germline, CDR1 is MNHEY and CDR2 SMNVEV (reference sequence). V trimming: 6 bases; J trimming: 3 bases; junction bases outside the gene matches: 7. The CDR3 here is CASSRGGPYTEAFF. The CDR3 DNA follows: TGTGCCAGCAGCAGAGGGGGCCCTTACACTGAAGCTTTCTTT.

There are a few counts of this clone. The chain links TRBV7-2 to TRBJ2-2, with D possibly being TRBD1 (5 bases). CDR3 length equals 13 residues. Germline V gene lookup returns CDR1 SGHTA and CDR2 FQGNSA. Trimming pared 2 bases from V and 5 bases from J, leaving 6 bases between. CDR3 in amino acids: CASSLRQTGELFF. The CDR3 region has the DNA TGTGCCAGCAGCTTAAGACAGACCGGGGAGCTGTTTTTT. The full variable domain, its missing parts supplied by reference TRBV7-2 and TRBJ2-2, is GAGVSQSPSNKVTEKGKDVELRCDPISGHTALYWYRQSLGQGLEFLIYFQGNSAPDKSGLPSDRFSAERTGGSVSTLTIQRTQQEDSAVYLCASSLRQTGELFFGEGSRLTVL.

The chain carries TRBV9 and TRBJ1-2; D is possibly TRBD1 (5 bases). The CDR3 is 16 amino acids. Deletions cut 0 bases from V and 6 bases from J, with 18 bases between. The germline gives CDR1 SGDLS, CDR2 YYNGEE. The CDR3 loop is CASSVVAGTPGDGYTF. Written as DNA, the CDR3 is TGTGCCAGCAGCGTAGTGGCAGGGACTCCCGGGGATGGCTACACCTTC.

The rearrangement uses TRBV14 and TRBJ2-1, with TRBD2 identical over 12 bases. The CDR3 contains 17 residues. The germline V gene encodes CDR1 SGHDN and CDR2 FVKESK. Germline trimming cut 8 bases from V and 4 bases from J; bases unmatched to any gene: 12. CDR3: CASRSSGGAPGYNEQFF. The CDR3 DNA sequence: TGTGCCAGCCGATCTAGCGGGGGGGCCCCGGGTTACAATGAGCAGTTCTTC.

V is TRBV7-9 and J is TRBJ1-4; D remains unclear. CDR1 SEHNR and CDR2 FQNEAQ come from the germline V gene (reference sequence). The V gene lost 6 bases and the J gene lost 2 bases, with 16 bases spanning the gap. The CDR3 covers 16 residues. CDR3 DNA: TGTGCCAGCAGTCCCCGACGGCTGAACACTAATGAAAAACTGTTTTTT. Translation gives CASSPRRLNTNEKLFF. The full variable domain, its missing parts supplied by reference TRBV7-9 and TRBJ1-4, is DTGVSQNPRHKITKRGQNVTFRCDPISEHNRLYWYRQTLGQGPEFLTYFQNEAQLEKSRLLSDRFSAERPKGSFSTLEIQRTEQGDSAMYLCASSPRRLNTNEKLFFGSGTQLSVL.